A selection of T cell receptor beta chains follows, all from one sample in a study of shared clonotypes between healthy human individuals. The table came from immunoSEQ multiplex PCR; TCRdb's copy has only in-frame clones and leaves some out. The table lists approximately 470,000 clones, around 73% of them singletons, with about 11% in the top ten. The sequenced sample consisted of PBMCs. The receptors come from a woman aged 40 to 50 in good health. Some clones in this sample may be carry-over from other donors' samples. Both conserved end residues are part of each CDR3. A D gene is named only where the DNA matches it firmly. Size is stated for part of the rows, as once, few or many counts, or as a class when the clone is expanded.

j_gene,abundance,d_gene,v_gene,CDR3aa,CDR3nt
TRBJ2-3,NA,TRBD1,TRBV9,CASSATGQPDTQYF,TGTGCCAGCAGCGCTACGGGACAGCCAGATACGCAGTATTTT
TRBJ2-5,NA,NA,TRBV5-1,CASSLERLGQETQYF,TGCGCCAGCAGCTTGGAAAGGTTGGGACAAGAGACCCAGTACTTC
TRBJ1-2,NA,NA,TRBV9,CASSVGSGFEGYGYTF,TGTGCCAGCAGCGTAGGATCAGGGTTCGAAGGGTATGGCTACACCTTC
TRBJ1-1,NA,NA,TRBV20-1,CRGNRNTEAFF,TGCAGGGGGAATAGGAACACTGAAGCTTTCTTT
TRBJ2-3,NA,NA,TRBV2,CASIERAADTQYF,TGTGCCAGCATTGAGCGTGCGGCAGATACGCAGTATTTT
TRBJ1-5,NA,NA,TRBV6-1,CASRVQGNSNQPQHF,TGTGCCAGCAGGGTACAGGGAAATAGCAATCAGCCCCAGCATTTT
TRBJ2-3,NA,TRBD1,TRBV6-1,CASREGGADTQYF,TGTGCCAGCAGGGAAGGGGGCGCGGATACGCAGTATTTT
TRBJ2-2,NA,TRBD1,TRBV10-3,CAIRPGQGNTGELFF,TGTGCCATCAGGCCGGGACAGGGGAACACCGGGGAGCTGTTTTTT
TRBJ2-1,NA,NA,TRBV10-3,CAISDVGAYNEQFF,TGTGCCATCAGTGACGTGGGAGCCTACAATGAGCAGTTCTTC
TRBJ2-4,NA,TRBD2,TRBV18,CASSPNRGGRAKNIQYF,TGTGCCAGCTCACCAAATCGGGGGGGCCGGGCCAAAAACATTCAGTACTTC
TRBJ1-2,once,NA,TRBV7-8,CASSLDGWPGYTF,TGTGCCAGCAGCTTAGACGGTTGGCCTGGCTACACCTTC
TRBJ2-5,NA,NA,TRBV19,CASSARKRETQYF,TGTGCCAGTAGTGCCAGGAAGAGAGAGACCCAGTACTTC
TRBJ2-3,NA,TRBD2,TRBV7-2,CASSTGTSGGGTDTQYF,TGTGCCAGCAGCACAGGGACTAGCGGAGGGGGCACAGATACGCAGTATTTT
TRBJ2-1,few,TRBD2,TRBV2,CASSDTAGVYNEQFF,TGTGCCAGCAGTGATACAGCGGGAGTATACAATGAGCAGTTCTTC
TRBJ2-1,few,TRBD2,TRBV6-5,CASRRTSRGEQFF,TGTGCCAGCAGACGGACTAGCCGGGGTGAGCAGTTCTTC
TRBJ2-6,few,NA,TRBV7-9,CASRHTGLRPISGANVLTF,TGTGCCAGCAGACACACAGGGTTACGGCCGATTTCTGGGGCCAACGTCCTGACTTTC
TRBJ1-1,few,TRBD1,TRBV5-1,CASSITGQGNTEAFF,TGCGCCAGCAGCATCACGGGACAGGGGAACACTGAAGCTTTCTTT
TRBJ2-2,NA,NA,TRBV7-3,CASSTPGSGELFF,TGTGCCAGCAGCACCCCGGGGTCCGGGGAGCTGTTTTTT
TRBJ2-1,NA,NA,TRBV7-2,CASSPPGIEYNEQFF,TGTGCCAGCAGCCCCCCGGGGATAGAGTACAATGAGCAGTTCTTC
TRBJ1-2,NA,TRBD1,TRBV28,CASSWTGPYGYTF,TGTGCCAGCAGTTGGACAGGCCCGTATGGCTACACCTTC
TRBJ2-1,NA,TRBD1,TRBV29-1,CSVGLTGIGNEQFF,TGCAGCGTAGGCCTGACAGGGATCGGGAATGAGCAGTTCTTC
TRBJ1-5,NA,TRBD1,TRBV6-1,CASSAGGDGQPQHF,TGTGCCAGCAGTGCAGGGGGTGACGGTCAGCCCCAGCATTTT
TRBJ2-2,NA,TRBD2,TRBV14,CASSQELAGAGELFF,TGTGCCAGCAGCCAAGAACTAGCGGGAGCTGGGGAGCTGTTTTTT
TRBJ1-5,once,NA,TRBV23-1,CASSQWGVGEQPQHF,TGCGCCAGCAGTCAATGGGGGGTAGGAGAGCAGCCCCAGCATTTT
TRBJ2-7,NA,NA,TRBV18,CASSPLGIWYEQYF,TGTGCCAGCTCACCATTGGGTATTTGGTACGAGCAGTACTTC
TRBJ2-3,NA,NA,TRBV2,CASGRRVGGVRTDTQYF,TGTGCCAGCGGACGTCGGGTCGGAGGTGTTCGCACAGATACGCAGTATTTT
TRBJ1-5,NA,NA,TRBV27,CASSPRGLHQPQHF,TGTGCCAGCAGTCCCCGGGGCCTACATCAGCCCCAGCATTTT
TRBJ2-1,NA,NA,TRBV9,CASSVDGLRYYNEQFF,TGTGCCAGCAGCGTAGATGGGTTAAGGTACTACAATGAGCAGTTCTTC